This T cell receptor (beta chain) was sequenced during a study of STAT5B mutations in CD4+ large granular lymphocyte leukemia. Here immunoSEQ multiplex PCR was the method, and the copy in TCRdb shows in-frame clones only, minus some. The repertoire holds 22,000 or so clones, with about 80% as singletons. The CDR3 has 14 residues. Germline V CDR1 and CDR2: SGHDT, YYEEEE. V lost 4 bases and J lost 5, with 14 bases in between. Sequenced sample: CD4+ T cells from blood buffy coats. The V and J genes are TRBV5-6 and TRBJ2-3, with a possible D match to TRBD2 (6 bases). The TCR was taken from a human donor in good health. The chain's CDR3 is CASSTVEGGDTQYF. The CDR3 nucleotides are TGTGCCAGCAGCACCGTGGAGGGAGGAGATACGCAGTATTTT.